This TCR beta chain is from a study of cytomegalovirus exposure and HLA in healthy donors. Researchers ran the PCR with 60 Vbeta and 13 Jbeta primers. Assay: immunoSEQ multiplex PCR; the TCRdb copy retains only in-frame clones and omits some. The data hold under 200,000 clones, with 79% observed a single time. This CDR3 comprises 13 residues. Germline lookup yields CDR1 SGHTA and CDR2 FQGNSA. V lost 0 bases and J lost 8; bases outside the gene matches: 3. For this clone: Antigen unknown.

Study-wide findings and caveats: Reportedly, TCR beta sequences accurately predicted HLA-A and HLA-B alleles in most subjects. Likely technical artifact: a cluster of highly shared sequence variants.

Sequencing input: PBMCs. This sequence originates from a woman between 35 and 50 years old in good health and CMV-seronegative. The V gene is TRBV7-2, the J gene TRBJ1-1; 7 bases align to TRBD1. The CDR3 sequence: CASSLARGQEAFF. The CDR3 nucleotides read TGTGCCAGCAGCTTAGCGCGGGGACAGGAAGCTTTCTTT.